This TCR beta chain was sequenced in a study of regulatory T cells in long-lasting Graves disease. The overall study: Persistent Graves' disease required over 5 years of antithyroid drugs and positive TSH receptor antibodies.

Both iRepertoire HTBI primers and Arm-PCR of CDR3 regions were used to build the TCR beta libraries. Each CDR3 protein is one row after TCRdb ran MiXCR on the multiplex PCR reads. The sample consists of around 460,000 distinct CDR3 sequences, 20% to 25% of them appearing once. In this sample, this clonotype turned up a few times. Its antigen is unidentified. In germline, CDR1 is MNHEY, CDR2 SVGEGT. The V end lost 8 bases, the J end lost 0 bases, and 14 bases lay between the germline ends. The CDR3 has 15 residues. Study observations and caveats: TRBV28, TRBJ1-2 and TRBJ2-5 emerged as the favored segments in persistent disease.

The time point here: persistent/refractory GD, antithyroid drugs over 5 years with positive TRAb. Generation of the TCR library employed RNA extracted from PBMCs. Diagnoses of Graves' disease were made by American Thyroid Association guidelines. The authors drew patients from an endocrinology department in Xi'an, China. The V call is TRBV6-2 or TRBV6-3, the J call TRBJ1-5; D gene ambiguous. The sample consisted of peripheral blood mononuclear cells (PBMCs), taken when the disease was refractory, from a patient treated with antithyroid drugs. The sequence came from a female donor with Graves disease. The DNA for the CDR3 is TGTGCCAGCCGCTTACAGTTTTTTAGCAATCAGCCCCAGCATTTT. Amino acids: CASRLQFFSNQPQHF.